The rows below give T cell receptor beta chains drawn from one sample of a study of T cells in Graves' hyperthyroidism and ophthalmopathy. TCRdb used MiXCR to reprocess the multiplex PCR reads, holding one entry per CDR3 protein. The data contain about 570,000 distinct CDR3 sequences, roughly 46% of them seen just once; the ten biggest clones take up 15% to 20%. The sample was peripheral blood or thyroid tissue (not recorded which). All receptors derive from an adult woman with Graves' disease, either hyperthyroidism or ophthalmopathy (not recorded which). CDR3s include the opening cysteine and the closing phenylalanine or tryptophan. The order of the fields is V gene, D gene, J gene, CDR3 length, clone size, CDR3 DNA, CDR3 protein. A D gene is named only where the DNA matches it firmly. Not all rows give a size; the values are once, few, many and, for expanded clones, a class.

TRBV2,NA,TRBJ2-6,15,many,TGTGCCAGCAGCCAAACAGACTCTGGGGCCAACGTCCTGACTTTC,CASSQTDSGANVLTF
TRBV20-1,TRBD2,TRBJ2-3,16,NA,TGCAGTGCTAGTGGCTTTCTAGCGGGAGGCACAGATACGCAGTATTTT,CSASGFLAGGTDTQYF
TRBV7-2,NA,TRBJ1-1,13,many,TGTGCCAGCAGCTCCTACCTGAACACTGAAGCTTTCTTT,CASSSYLNTEAFF
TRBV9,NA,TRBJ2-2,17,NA,TGTGCCAGCAGCGTAGAAGGAGGGATAGTAGAGGCCGGGGAGCTGTTTTTT,CASSVEGGIVEAGELFF
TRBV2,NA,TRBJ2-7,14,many,TGTGCCAGCAGACCACCGACTCGAACCTACGAGCAGTACTTC,CASRPPTRTYEQYF
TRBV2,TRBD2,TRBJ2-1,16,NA,TGTGCCAGCAGTGTTGGTAGCGGGAACTCCTACAATGAGCAGTTCTTC,CASSVGSGNSYNEQFF
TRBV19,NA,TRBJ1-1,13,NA,TGTGCCAGTAGTATGCTCGGTGGCACTGAAGCTTTCTTT,CASSMLGGTEAFF
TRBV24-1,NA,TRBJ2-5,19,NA,TGTGCCACCAGTGATCCCTCCTCTTCGGGGTTCCTACCCCCTGAGACCCAGTACTTC,CATSDPSSSGFLPPETQYF
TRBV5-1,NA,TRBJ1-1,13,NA,TGCGCCAGCAGCTTCGGAGAGAACGCTGAAGCCTTCTTT,CASSFGENAEAFF
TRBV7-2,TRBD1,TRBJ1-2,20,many,TGTGCCAGCAGCTCCCGAAGGGGAAGACAGGGAGGGGGTACTAACTATGGCTACACCTTC,CASSSRRGRQGGGTNYGYTF
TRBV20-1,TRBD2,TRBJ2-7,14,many,TGCAGTGCTAGTAACGGGAGGAGCTCCTACGAGCAGTACTTC,CSASNGRSSYEQYF
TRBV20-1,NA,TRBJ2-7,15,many,TGCAGTGTCCTCGTCCGGGGGCCGGTATTCAACGAGCAGTACTTC,CSVLVRGPVFNEQYF
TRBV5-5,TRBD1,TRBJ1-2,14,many,TGTGCCAGCAGCTTGGCGGGACAGTACTATGGCTACACCTTC,CASSLAGQYYGYTF
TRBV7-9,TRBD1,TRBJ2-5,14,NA,TGTGCCAGCAGCCACCGGGACAGGGGAGAGACCCAGTACTTC,CASSHRDRGETQYF
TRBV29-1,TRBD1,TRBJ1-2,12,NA,TGCACCGTAACGGCAGGGGGAAATGGCTACACCTTC,CTVTAGGNGYTF
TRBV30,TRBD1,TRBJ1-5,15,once,TGTGCCTGGAGGGGGGACAGGGAGGCCAATCAGCCCCAGCATTTT,CAWRGDREANQPQHF
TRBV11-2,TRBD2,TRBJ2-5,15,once,TGTGCCAGCAGCAAGACTAGCGGGAGGAGGGAGACCCAGTACTTC,CASSKTSGRRETQYF
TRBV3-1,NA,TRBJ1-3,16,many,TGTGCCAGCAGCCAATTGTGGGGGGACTCTGGAAACACCATATATTTT,CASSQLWGDSGNTIYF
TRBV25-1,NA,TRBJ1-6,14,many,TGTGCCAGCAGTGAGACGGCGGTTAATTCACCCCTCCACTTT,CASSETAVNSPLHF
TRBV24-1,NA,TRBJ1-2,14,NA,TGTGCCACCAGTGAACCGGGACGGAACTATGGCTACACCTTC,CATSEPGRNYGYTF
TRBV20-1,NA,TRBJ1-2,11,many,TGCAGTGCTAGGACAGACTATGGCTACACCTTC,CSARTDYGYTF
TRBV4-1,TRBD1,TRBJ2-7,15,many,TGCGCCAGCAGCCAGGCCGACAGGGGGCTCTACGAGCAGTACTTC,CASSQADRGLYEQYF
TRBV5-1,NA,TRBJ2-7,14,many,TGCGCCAGCAGCTTTTTGGGGGATCAGGACGAGCAGTACTTC,CASSFLGDQDEQYF
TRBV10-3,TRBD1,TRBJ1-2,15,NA,TGTGCCATCAGTGAGTCGGGACAGGAGGACTATGGCTACACCTTC,CAISESGQEDYGYTF
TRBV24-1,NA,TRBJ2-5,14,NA,TGTGCCACCAGTGACGGACTGGAGGCGGAGACCCAGTACTTC,CATSDGLEAETQYF
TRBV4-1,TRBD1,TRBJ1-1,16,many,TGCGCCAGCAGCCAAGGGACAGGAAATTTGGGCACTGAAGCTTTCTTT,CASSQGTGNLGTEAFF
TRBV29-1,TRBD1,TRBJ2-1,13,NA,TGCAGCGATCGCCGGGACAGTCGCAATGAGCAGTTCTTC,CSDRRDSRNEQFF
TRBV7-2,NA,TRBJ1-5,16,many,TGTGCCAGCAGCTTAAGTTGGGGCCCGGGAAATCAGCCCCAGCATTTT,CASSLSWGPGNQPQHF
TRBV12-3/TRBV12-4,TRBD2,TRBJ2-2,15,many,TGTGCCAGCAAATTCCGGGAGGGCCGGGTCGGGGAGCTGTTTTTT,CASKFREGRVGELFF
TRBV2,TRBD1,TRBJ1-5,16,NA,TGTGCCAGCAGTGAGCCACCGGGACAGGGCAATCAGCCCCAGCATTTT,CASSEPPGQGNQPQHF
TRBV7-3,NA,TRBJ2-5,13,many,TGTGCCAGCAGCGAACAGCCTTGGGAGACCCAGTACTTC,CASSEQPWETQYF
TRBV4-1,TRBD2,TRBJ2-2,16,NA,TGCGCCAGCAGCCTGCTAGCGGGAGGAGGCACCGGGGAGCTGTTTTTT,CASSLLAGGGTGELFF
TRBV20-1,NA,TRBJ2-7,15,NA,TGCAGTGCTAGAGATTTGGGGACTCTTCGATCCGAGCAGTACTTC,CSARDLGTLRSEQYF
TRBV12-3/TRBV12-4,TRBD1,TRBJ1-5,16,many,TGTGCCAGCAGTACTGCAGGGGGCGCGGCGGATCAGCCCCAGCATTTT,CASSTAGGAADQPQHF
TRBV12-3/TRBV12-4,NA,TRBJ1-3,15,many,TGTGCCAGCAGTCCCACAGGAACCTCTGGAAACACCATATATTTT,CASSPTGTSGNTIYF
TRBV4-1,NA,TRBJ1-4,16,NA,TGCGCCAGCAGCCTTCTGAGCACAGTTACTAATGAAAAACTGTTTTTT,CASSLLSTVTNEKLFF
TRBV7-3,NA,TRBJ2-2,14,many,TGTGCCAGCAGCTTACTGATCAACACCGGGGAGCTGTTTTTT,CASSLLINTGELFF
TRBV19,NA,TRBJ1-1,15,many,TGTGCCAGTAGTCCTGGACAGTTCATGAACACTGAAGCTTTCTTT,CASSPGQFMNTEAFF
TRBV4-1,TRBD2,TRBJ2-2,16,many,TGCGCCAGCAGCCAAGTTCAAGCGGGAGGGCCCGGGGAGCTGTTTTTT,CASSQVQAGGPGELFF
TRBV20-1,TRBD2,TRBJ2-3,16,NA,TGCAGTGCCTCCGGGGCTAGCGGGATGGGGGCAGATACGCAGTATTTT,CSASGASGMGADTQYF
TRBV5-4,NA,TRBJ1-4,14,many,TGTGCCAGCAGCTCACAGGGAGGCCTTGAAAAACTGTTTTTT,CASSSQGGLEKLFF
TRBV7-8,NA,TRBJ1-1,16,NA,TGTGCCAGCAGCTTAGCCGGACTAGCAGGGTACACTGAAGCTTTCTTT,CASSLAGLAGYTEAFF
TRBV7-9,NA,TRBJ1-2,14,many,TGTGCCAGCAGCCCTCGGGACGGAGTGGGGGGCTACACCTTC,CASSPRDGVGGYTF
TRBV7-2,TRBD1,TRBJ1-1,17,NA,TGTGCCAGCAGCTTAAATTCCTACGAACGACAGGGGGCTTTGGCTTTCTTT,CASSLNSYERQGALAFF
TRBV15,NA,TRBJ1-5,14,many,TGTGCCACCAGCAGATTTAGGGCAAATCAGCCCCAGCATTTT,CATSRFRANQPQHF
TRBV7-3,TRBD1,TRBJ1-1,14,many,TGTGCCAGCAGCTTATCTACAGGGGACTCAGAAGCTTTCTTT,CASSLSTGDSEAFF
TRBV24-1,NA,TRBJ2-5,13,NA,TGTGCCACCAGTGAGGGGGTACCTTCTACCCAGTACTTC,CATSEGVPSTQYF
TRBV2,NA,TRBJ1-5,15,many,TGTGCCAGCACTTGGTCCGGGCTGAGCAATCAGCCCCAGCATTTT,CASTWSGLSNQPQHF